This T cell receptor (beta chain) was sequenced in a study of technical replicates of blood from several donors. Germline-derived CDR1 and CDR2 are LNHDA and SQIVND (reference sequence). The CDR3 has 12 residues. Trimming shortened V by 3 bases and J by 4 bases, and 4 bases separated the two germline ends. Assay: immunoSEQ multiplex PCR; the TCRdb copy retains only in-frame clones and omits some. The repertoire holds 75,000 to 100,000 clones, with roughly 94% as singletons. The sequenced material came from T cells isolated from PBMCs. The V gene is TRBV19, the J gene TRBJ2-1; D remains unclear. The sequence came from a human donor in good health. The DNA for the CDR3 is TGTGCCAGTAGTATGGAGTACAATGAGCAGTTCTTC. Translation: CASSMEYNEQFF.